These 32 T cell receptor beta chains were sequenced from one sample in a study of T-cell memory formation after mild COVID-19. Via MiXCR, TCRdb re-called the 5' RACE reads, giving one row per CDR3 protein. The table shows 270,000 or so distinct CDR3 sequences, with around 17% occurring only once. The sequenced material came from PBMCs or a T cell subset sorted from them (not recorded which). These receptors were taken from a man aged 18 to 29 who had mild COVID-19 (a few samples of this study predate the infection). Cell type and time point are not known.

V and J are TRBV4-1 and TRBJ2-3; 9 nucleotides match TRBD2. The germline CDR1 and CDR2 sequences are MGHRA and YSYEKL. This CDR3 has 16 amino acids. The junction had 1 base not matched to a gene; V was cut back by 0 bases and J by 0 bases. CDR3 in amino acids: CASSQEGTSSTDTQYF. DNA of the CDR3: TGCGCCAGCAGCCAAGAGGGGACTAGCAGCACAGATACGCAGTATTTT.

This clonotype was counted between two and nine times. The genes are TRBV4-2 and TRBJ1-1, with 10 positions matching TRBD1. Germline V CDR1 and CDR2: LGHNA, YNFKEQ. V lost 4 bases and J lost 7; bases outside the gene matches: 6. This CDR3 region has 14 residues. The CDR3 is CASSPQDRGDEAFF. Written as DNA, the CDR3 is TGTGCCAGCAGCCCCCAGGACAGGGGGGATGAAGCTTTCTTT.

In its sample, this clonotype was seen a few times. The rearrangement uses TRBV4-1 and TRBJ1-5, with D unclear. The CDR3 consists of 15 residues. The V and J ends lost 3 bases and 3 bases respectively, with 12 bases between them. The germline V gene has CDR1 MGHRA and CDR2 YSYEKL. Here the CDR3 reads CASSHPGRSNQPQHF. The CDR3 DNA reads TGCGCCAGCAGCCACCCCGGGAGGTCCAATCAGCCCCAGCATTTT.

This clonotype has just a few counts. The chain joins TRBV24-1 to TRBJ2-3; 8 bases match TRBD2. Germline V gene sequence: CDR1 KGHDR, CDR2 SFDVKD. The ends lost 4 bases at V and 3 bases at J; junction bases unmatched: 8. This CDR3 comprises 16 residues. The CDR3: CATSDPSGGSTDTQYF. The CDR3 coding sequence is TGTGCCACCAGTGACCCGAGCGGGGGTTCGACAGATACGCAGTATTTT.

V and J are TRBV5-4 and TRBJ2-1; D is uncertain. The germline V gene encodes CDR1 SGHNT and CDR2 YYREEE (reference sequence). The CDR3 contains 15 residues. The V gene lost 4 bases and the J gene lost 0 bases, with 11 bases spanning the gap. CDR3 in amino acids: CASSAGRLSYNEQFF. The CDR3 DNA is TGTGCCAGCAGCGCCGGCCGCCTCTCCTACAATGAGCAGTTCTTC.

There are a few counts of this clonotype. The chain joins TRBV30 to TRBJ2-1; a possible D gene is TRBD2 (6 bases). With 1 base removed from V and 6 bases from J, the gap between germline ends came to 16 bases. The CDR3 length is 15 residues. Germline lookup yields CDR1 GTSNPN and CDR2 SVGIG (reference sequence). CDR3 bases: TGTGCCTGGAGTGGAGACCCTAGCGCCACCAATGAGCAGTTCTTC. Translating gives CAWSGDPSATNEQFF.

This sequence joins TRBV24-1 and TRBJ1-1, with D possibly being TRBD1 (6 bases). Trimming took 7 bases from V and 4 from J, leaving 18 bases between them. Germline CDR1 and CDR2: KGHDR and SFDVKD. The CDR3 loop spans 15 amino acids. This chain's CDR3 is CATRGGGAAGTEAFF. Here the CDR3 DNA reads TGTGCCACCAGAGGGGGGGGTGCCGCGGGCACTGAAGCTTTCTTT.

This clonotype has more than one count but fewer than ten. The V gene is TRBV29-1, the J gene TRBJ2-1; no definite D call. The CDR3 runs to 13 residues. Trimming cost V 7 bases and J 0 bases, with 10 bases left between them. From germline, CDR1 is SQVTM and CDR2 ANQGSEA. The CDR3 spells CSGGSSSYNEQFF. CDR3 sequence (DNA): TGCAGCGGTGGATCCAGCTCCTACAATGAGCAGTTCTTC.

V is TRBV4-3 and J is TRBJ2-2; weak D call: TRBD2 (6 bases). The CDR3 length is 14 residues. Germline CDR1 reads LGHNA; CDR2 reads YSLEER. Between the trimmed V and J ends, which lost 2 bases and 7 bases, there was a span of 11 bases. The CDR3 region is CASSQRRGDGELFF. CDR3 in DNA: TGCGCCAGCAGCCAACGGCGGGGCGACGGGGAGCTGTTTTTT.

This clonotype was observed a handful of times. The chain uses TRBV5-4 and TRBJ2-7, with 9 positions matching TRBD1. Trimming removed 3 bases from V and 3 bases from J; junction bases left unmatched: 7. Germline lookup yields CDR1 SGHNT and CDR2 YYREEE (reference sequence). This CDR3 region has 15 residues. This CDR3 is CASSSAGTGSYEQYF. CDR3 nucleotide sequence: TGTGCCAGCAGCTCTGCCGGGACAGGGAGCTACGAGCAGTACTTC.

The V gene is TRBV30, the J gene TRBJ2-7; unclear D gene. CDR1 GTSNPN and CDR2 SVGIG come from the germline V gene (reference sequence). The CDR3 loop spans 13 amino acids. Trimming stripped 1 base from V and 6 bases from J, with 13 bases between. In nucleotides, the CDR3 is TGTGCCTGGAGTGCAGTCTACCCCGGCGAGCAGTACTTC. It codes for CAWSAVYPGEQYF.

The chain links TRBV5-1 to TRBJ2-7; a possible D gene is TRBD2 (6 bases). Germline V gene sequence: CDR1 SGHRS, CDR2 YFSETQ. This CDR3 has 15 residues. The V and J ends lost 5 bases and 2 bases respectively, with 17 bases between them. The CDR3 reads CASSSGVGSTYEQYF. In DNA, the CDR3 is TGCGCCAGCAGTTCGGGGGTAGGGTCAACCTACGAGCAGTACTTC. Looking up the rest from reference TRBV5-1 and TRBJ2-7 gives the full variable domain: KAGVTQTPRYLIKTRGQQVTLSCSPISGHRSVSWYQQTPGQGLQFLFEYFSETQRNKGNFPGRFSGRQFSNSRSEMNVSTLELGDSALYLCASSSGVGSTYEQYFGPGTRLTVT.

This chain connects TRBV12-3 or TRBV12-4 to TRBJ2-1; TRBD1 agrees at 8 bases. V was clipped by 3 bases and J by 6 bases; unmatched bases: 7. There are 15 residues in the CDR3. The CDR3 DNA is TGTGCCAGCAGTTTGTCGCAGGGGGCGGGCAATGAGCAGTTCTTC. It specifies CASSLSQGAGNEQFF.

This clonotype was detected only a few times. The chain combines TRBV24-1 with TRBJ1-1; possible D gene TRBD1, 5 bases. Between the trimmed V and J ends, which lost 4 bases and 4 bases, there was a span of 9 bases. Germline V gene data show CDR1 as KGHDR and CDR2 as SFDVKD. The CDR3 loop spans 13 amino acids. The CDR3 spells CATSDPDTTEAFF. In nucleotides, the CDR3 is TGTGCCACCAGTGACCCGGACACCACTGAAGCTTTCTTT.

The chain couples TRBV6-2 or TRBV6-3 to TRBJ2-7, with 9 bases matching TRBD1. Germline-derived CDR1 and CDR2 are MNHEY and SVGEGT. The V and J ends lost 6 bases and 6 bases, in that order; junction bases with no gene match: 12. This CDR3 has 15 residues. The CDR3, as DNA: TGTGCCAGCAGACACCCCCCCGGGACAGGGATCGAGCAGTACTTC. Translation gives CASRHPPGTGIEQYF.

The chain combines TRBV6-6 with TRBJ2-1, with D possibly being TRBD2 (5 bases). The CDR3 extends over 18 amino acids. Trimming took 5 bases from V and 7 from J, leaving 27 bases between them. CDR1 MNHNY and CDR2 SVGAGI come from the germline V gene (reference sequence). The CDR3 region is CASSPTLGMGSGWNEQFF. The CDR3 DNA is TGTGCCAGCAGTCCCACCCTGGGGATGGGCAGCGGTTGGAATGAGCAGTTCTTC.

This clonotype was counted between two and nine times. V gene TRBV18 combines with J gene TRBJ2-7, with D perhaps assigned TRBD1 or TRBD2 (5 bases each). V gave up 0 bases and J gave up 0 bases, with 9 bases separating them. This CDR3 comprises 15 residues. Per germline, CDR1 KGHSH and CDR2 LQKENI. The CDR3 reads CASSPPGRSSYEQYF. CDR3 sequence (DNA): TGTGCCAGCTCACCACCGGGACGTAGCTCCTACGAGCAGTACTTC.

The V gene is TRBV6-5, the J gene TRBJ1-2; 8 bases fit TRBD1. The V gene's germline CDR1 is MNHEY and CDR2 SVGAGI. Germline trimming cut 0 bases from V and 4 bases from J; bases unmatched to any gene: 4. The CDR3 contains 15 residues. CDR3 protein: CASSYSRQGIYGYTF. The CDR3 DNA follows: TGTGCCAGCAGTTACTCGAGACAGGGGATCTATGGCTACACCTTC.

Only a few counts were recorded for this clonotype. V and J are TRBV12-3 or TRBV12-4 and TRBJ2-1; 12 bases line up with TRBD2. The CDR3 totals 15 residues. Unmatched junction bases numbered 5, after V lost 5 bases and J lost 6 bases. The CDR3 here is CASSTTSGGFNEQFF. The CDR3 DNA sequence: TGTGCCAGCAGTACAACTAGCGGGGGGTTCAATGAGCAGTTCTTC.

This chain joins TRBV20-1 and TRBJ1-5; a weak D match, TRBD1 (5 bases). V lost 3 bases, J lost 9 bases, and 12 bases lay in between. The CDR3 has 12 residues. Per germline, CDR1 DFQATT and CDR2 SNEGSKA (reference sequence). CDR3 region: CSARAGGRPQHF. The CDR3, as DNA: TGCAGTGCTAGGGCGGGGGGAAGGCCCCAGCATTTT.

V is TRBV6-6 and J is TRBJ2-6, with TRBD1 matching over 8 bases. The CDR3 has 18 residues. Germline values: CDR1 MNHNY, CDR2 SVGAGI (reference sequence). The trim removed 4 bases at V and 4 bases at J, leaving 12 bases unmatched. Here the CDR3 reads CASSFLITDRAGANVLTF. The DNA for the CDR3 is TGTGCCAGCAGTTTCTTAATTACGGACAGGGCCGGGGCCAACGTCCTGACTTTC.

This clonotype was seen once. The V and J genes are TRBV20-1 and TRBJ2-5; D might be TRBD2 (5 bases). Germline V lookup: CDR1 DFQATT, CDR2 SNEGSKA (reference sequence). The CDR3 loop spans 13 amino acids. Trimming stripped 5 bases from V and 5 bases from J, with 15 bases between. CDR3 nucleotide sequence: TGCAGTGCTCCGATAGAGGGTGGGGAGACCCAGTACTTC. It translates to CSAPIEGGETQYF.

The chain is built from TRBV4-2 and TRBJ2-3, with 11 bases that match TRBD2. Germline CDR1 LGHNA, CDR2 YNFKEQ. The length of the CDR3 is 18 residues. J gave up 2 bases and V 3 bases, and 10 bases lay outside the gene matches. The CDR3 reads CASSQREGTSGLTDTQYF. CDR3 in DNA: TGTGCCAGCAGCCAGCGAGAAGGGACTAGCGGCCTCACAGATACGCAGTATTTT.

This clonotype was seen a few times. J is TRBJ2-7 and V is TRBV14; TRBD1 matches 7 bases. The CDR3 runs to 17 residues. Germline V CDR1 and CDR2: SGHDN, FVKESK. V gave up 4 bases and J gave up 0 bases; unmatched junction bases: 12. This chain's CDR3 is CASSPWDGTERSYEQYF. The CDR3 coding sequence is TGTGCCAGCAGCCCCTGGGACGGGACAGAACGCTCCTACGAGCAGTACTTC.

The chain carries TRBV6-2 or TRBV6-3 and TRBJ2-1, with D maybe TRBD2 (5 bases). This CDR3 has 13 amino acids. V was pared by 2 bases and J by 14 bases, with 16 bases between. Germline V gives CDR1 MNHEY, CDR2 SVGEGT. Here the CDR3 DNA reads TGTGCCAGCAGTTACACTAGAGGAAGAAAGGAGTTCTTC. Amino acid sequence: CASSYTRGRKEFF.

The chain links TRBV19 to TRBJ2-2; a weak D match, TRBD1 (7 bases). Between the trimmed V and J ends, which lost 11 bases and 6 bases, there was a span of 10 bases. The CDR3 runs 11 residues. CDR1 and CDR2 (germline): LNHDA, SQIVND (reference sequence). CDR3 nucleotides: TGTGCCGGAGGGGGCCCCGGGGAGCTGTTTTTT. This encodes CAGGGPGELFF. The whole variable domain, filled in from reference TRBV19 and TRBJ2-2, reads DGGITQSPKYLFRKEGQNVTLSCEQNLNHDAMYWYRQDPGQGLRLIYYSQIVNDFQKGDIAEGYSVSREKKESFPLTVTSAQKNPTAFYLCAGGGPGELFFGEGSRLTVL.

In its sample, this clonotype was seen a few times. V usage is TRBV11-2 and J usage is TRBJ2-6; no reliable D call. CDR3 length: 15 amino acids. Deletions cut 3 bases from V and 2 bases from J, with 8 bases between. Germline assignment: CDR1 SGHAT and CDR2 FQNNGV. This CDR3 reads CASSFRWAGANVLTF. The CDR3 DNA is TGTGCCAGCAGCTTTCGTTGGGCTGGGGCCAACGTCCTGACTTTC.

This clonotype was observed a handful of times. The chain links TRBV12-3 or TRBV12-4 to TRBJ2-7, with 9 nucleotides matching TRBD1. The CDR3 has 14 residues. With V trimmed by 5 bases and J by 3 bases, 5 bases remained unmatched. The CDR3 reads CASSPGQGLYEQYF. The CDR3 DNA is TGTGCCAGCAGTCCGGGACAGGGCCTCTACGAGCAGTACTTC.

The chain uses TRBV5-1 and TRBJ2-3; D is unclear. This CDR3 has 15 amino acids. Germline-derived CDR1 and CDR2 are SGHRS and YFSETQ. The V and J ends lost 2 bases and 6 bases respectively, with 16 bases between them. The CDR3 sequence: CASSFGTAPADTQYF. CDR3 bases: TGCGCCAGCAGCTTCGGAACTGCTCCCGCGGATACGCAGTATTTT.

This clonotype was observed a handful of times. The V gene is TRBV6-5, the J gene TRBJ1-1; a weak D match, TRBD1 (5 bases). Per the germline V gene, CDR1 is MNHEY and CDR2 is SVGAGI. The CDR3 contains 14 residues. Trimming stripped 0 bases from V and 4 bases from J, with 9 bases between. As DNA, the CDR3 is TGTGCCAGCAGTTACTCGCAGGGTGGCACTGAAGCTTTCTTT. This encodes CASSYSQGGTEAFF.

This clonotype was picked up a small number of times. The chain joins TRBV12-3 or TRBV12-4 to TRBJ1-5, with 7 positions matching TRBD1. This CDR3 comprises 15 residues. V trimming: 5 bases; J trimming: 4 bases; junction bases outside the gene matches: 8. The CDR3 is CASSQQGTGNQPQHF. CDR3 bases: TGTGCCAGCAGTCAACAGGGGACGGGGAATCAGCCCCAGCATTTT.

The table lists this clonotype with many counts. The rearrangement links TRBV18 to TRBJ2-2; D might be TRBD1 (6 bases). Germline values: CDR1 KGHSH, CDR2 LQKENI. This CDR3 is built from 15 residues. The V end was cut by 3 bases, the J end by 1 base, with 9 bases between. This CDR3 is CASSPSGQNTGELFF. The CDR3 bases are TGTGCCAGCTCACCCTCGGGACAGAACACCGGGGAGCTGTTTTTT. Together with reference TRBV18 and TRBJ2-2, the CDR3 gives the full variable domain: NAGVMQNPRHLVRRRGQEARLRCSPMKGHSHVYWYRQLPEEGLKFMVYLQKENIIDESGMPKERFSAEFPKEGPSILRIQQVVRGDSAAYFCASSPSGQNTGELFFGEGSRLTVL.